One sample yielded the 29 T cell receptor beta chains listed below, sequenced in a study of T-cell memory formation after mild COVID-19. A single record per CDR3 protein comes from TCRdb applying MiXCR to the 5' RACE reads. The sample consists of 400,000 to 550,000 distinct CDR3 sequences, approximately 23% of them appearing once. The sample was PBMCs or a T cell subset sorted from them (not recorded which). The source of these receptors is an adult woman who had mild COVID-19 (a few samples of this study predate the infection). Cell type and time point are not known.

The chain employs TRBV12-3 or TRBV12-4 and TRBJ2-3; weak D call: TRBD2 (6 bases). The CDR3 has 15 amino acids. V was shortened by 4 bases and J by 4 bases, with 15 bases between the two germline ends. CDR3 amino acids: CASSSLASVPDTQYF. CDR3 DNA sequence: TGTGCCAGCAGTTCCCTGGCTAGCGTCCCAGATACGCAGTATTTT.

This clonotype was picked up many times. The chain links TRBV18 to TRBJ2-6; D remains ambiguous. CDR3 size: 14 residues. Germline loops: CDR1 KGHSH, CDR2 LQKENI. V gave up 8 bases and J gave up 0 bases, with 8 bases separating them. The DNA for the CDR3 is TGTGCCAGCAGCCCAAGCTCTGGGGCCAACGTCCTGACTTTC. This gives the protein CASSPSSGANVLTF.

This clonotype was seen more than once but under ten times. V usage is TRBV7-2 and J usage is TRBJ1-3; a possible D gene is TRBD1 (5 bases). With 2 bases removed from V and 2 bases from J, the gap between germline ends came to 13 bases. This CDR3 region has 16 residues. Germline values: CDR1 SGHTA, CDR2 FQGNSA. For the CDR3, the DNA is TGTGCCAGCAGCTTAATATCACAGGCTGCTGGAAACACCATATATTTT. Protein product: CASSLISQAAGNTIYF.

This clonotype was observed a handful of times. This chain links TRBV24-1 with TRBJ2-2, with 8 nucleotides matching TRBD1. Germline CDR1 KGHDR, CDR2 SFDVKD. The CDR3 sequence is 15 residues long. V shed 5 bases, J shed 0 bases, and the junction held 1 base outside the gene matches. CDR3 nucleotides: TGTGCCACCAGTGCGACAGGGGCGAACACCGGGGAGCTGTTTTTT. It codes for CATSATGANTGELFF.

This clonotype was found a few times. The CDR3 nucleotides read TGTGCCAGCAGTTCCCGGGCAGGAGGTAATGAAAAACTGTTTTTT. This translates into CASSSRAGGNEKLFF. This chain uses TRBV12-3 or TRBV12-4 with TRBJ1-4; D gene unclear. This CDR3 contains 15 residues. Trimming stripped 4 bases from V and 4 bases from J, with 13 bases between.

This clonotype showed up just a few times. The CDR3, as DNA: TGCGCCAGCAGCCCCTCCGTAGGGTCGGGAGATACGCAGTATTTT. It yields the protein CASSPSVGSGDTQYF. This chain links TRBV5-1 with TRBJ2-3; D not certain. The CDR3 runs to 15 residues. The V gene lost 4 bases and the J gene lost 5 bases, with 17 bases spanning the gap. Germline assignment: CDR1 SGHRS and CDR2 YFSETQ. The complete variable domain, with remaining parts taken from reference TRBV5-1 and TRBJ2-3, reads KAGVTQTPRYLIKTRGQQVTLSCSPISGHRSVSWYQQTPGQGLQFLFEYFSETQRNKGNFPGRFSGRQFSNSRSEMNVSTLELGDSALYLCASSPSVGSGDTQYFGPGTRLTVL.

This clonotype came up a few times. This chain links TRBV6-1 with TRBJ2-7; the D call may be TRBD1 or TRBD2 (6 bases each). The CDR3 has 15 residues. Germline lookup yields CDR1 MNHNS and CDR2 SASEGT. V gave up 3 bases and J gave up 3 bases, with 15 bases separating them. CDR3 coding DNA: TGTGCCAGCAGTGATCGGAAAGGGGGGATCTACGAGCAGTACTTC. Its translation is CASSDRKGGIYEQYF.

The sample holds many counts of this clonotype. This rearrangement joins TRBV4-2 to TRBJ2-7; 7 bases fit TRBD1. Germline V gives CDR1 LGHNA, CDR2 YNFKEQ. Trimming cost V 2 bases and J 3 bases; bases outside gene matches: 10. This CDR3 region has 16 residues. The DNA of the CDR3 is TGTGCCAGCAGCCAAAGGGGGACAGACCCCCTCTACGAGCAGTACTTC. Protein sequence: CASSQRGTDPLYEQYF.

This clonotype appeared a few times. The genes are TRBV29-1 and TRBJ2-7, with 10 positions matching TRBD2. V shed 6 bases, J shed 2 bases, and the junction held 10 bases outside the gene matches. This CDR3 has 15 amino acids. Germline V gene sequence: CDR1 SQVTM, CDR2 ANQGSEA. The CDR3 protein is CSVAPGLASPYEQYF. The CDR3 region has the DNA TGCAGCGTAGCCCCGGGACTAGCGTCTCCCTACGAGCAGTACTTC.

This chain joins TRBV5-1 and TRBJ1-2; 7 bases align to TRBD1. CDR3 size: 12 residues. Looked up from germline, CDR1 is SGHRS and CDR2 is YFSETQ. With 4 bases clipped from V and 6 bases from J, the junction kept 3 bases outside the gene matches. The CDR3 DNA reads TGCGCCAGCAGCACCACAGGGGATGGCTACACCTTC. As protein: CASSTTGDGYTF. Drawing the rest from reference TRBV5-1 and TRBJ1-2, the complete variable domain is KAGVTQTPRYLIKTRGQQVTLSCSPISGHRSVSWYQQTPGQGLQFLFEYFSETQRNKGNFPGRFSGRQFSNSRSEMNVSTLELGDSALYLCASSTTGDGYTFGSGTRLTVV.

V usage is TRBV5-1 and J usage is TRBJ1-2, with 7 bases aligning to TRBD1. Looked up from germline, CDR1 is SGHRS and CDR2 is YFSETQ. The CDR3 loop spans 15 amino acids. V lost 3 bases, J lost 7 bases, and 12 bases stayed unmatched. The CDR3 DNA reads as TGCGCCAGCAGCTCCCCGTCAGGACAGGTTGCTGGCTACACCTTC. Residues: CASSSPSGQVAGYTF.

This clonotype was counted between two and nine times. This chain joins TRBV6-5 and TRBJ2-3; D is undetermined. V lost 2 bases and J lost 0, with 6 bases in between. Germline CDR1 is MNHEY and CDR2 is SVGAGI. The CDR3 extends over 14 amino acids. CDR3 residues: CASSYGPSTDTQYF. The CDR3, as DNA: TGTGCCAGCAGTTACGGCCCTAGCACAGATACGCAGTATTTT.

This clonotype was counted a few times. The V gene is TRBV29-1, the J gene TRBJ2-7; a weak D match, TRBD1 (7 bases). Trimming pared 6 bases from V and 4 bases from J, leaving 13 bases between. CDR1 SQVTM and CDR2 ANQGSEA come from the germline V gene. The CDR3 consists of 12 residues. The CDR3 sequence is CSVWAGGYEQYF. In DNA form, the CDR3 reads TGCAGCGTGTGGGCAGGGGGGTACGAGCAGTACTTC.

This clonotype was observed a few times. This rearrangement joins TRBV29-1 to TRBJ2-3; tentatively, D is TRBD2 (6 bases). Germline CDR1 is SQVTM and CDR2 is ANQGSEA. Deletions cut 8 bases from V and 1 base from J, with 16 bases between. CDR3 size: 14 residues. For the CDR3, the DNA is TGCAGCTCGCAACTAGCTTTAGGCACAGATACGCAGTATTTT. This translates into CSSQLALGTDTQYF.

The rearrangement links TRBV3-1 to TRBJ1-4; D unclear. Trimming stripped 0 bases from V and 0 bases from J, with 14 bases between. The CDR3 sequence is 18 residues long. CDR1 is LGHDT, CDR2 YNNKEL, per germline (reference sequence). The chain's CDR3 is CASSQDLNLDATNEKLFF. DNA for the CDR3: TGTGCCAGCAGCCAAGATTTAAATTTAGATGCAACTAATGAAAAACTGTTTTTT.

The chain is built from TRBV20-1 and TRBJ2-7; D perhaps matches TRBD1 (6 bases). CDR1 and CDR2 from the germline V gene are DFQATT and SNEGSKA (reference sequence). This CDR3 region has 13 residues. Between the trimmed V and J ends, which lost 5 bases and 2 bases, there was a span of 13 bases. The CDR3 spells CSALEGTTYEQYF. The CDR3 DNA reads TGCAGTGCTCTAGAGGGGACAACCTACGAGCAGTACTTC.

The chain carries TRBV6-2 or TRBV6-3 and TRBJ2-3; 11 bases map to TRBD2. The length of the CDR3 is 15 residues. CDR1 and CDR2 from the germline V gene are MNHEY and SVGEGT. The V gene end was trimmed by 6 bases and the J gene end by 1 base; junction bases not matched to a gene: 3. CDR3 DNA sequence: TGTGCCAGCAGAAGTAGCGGGAGGGGCACAGATACGCAGTATTTT. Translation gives CASRSSGRGTDTQYF.

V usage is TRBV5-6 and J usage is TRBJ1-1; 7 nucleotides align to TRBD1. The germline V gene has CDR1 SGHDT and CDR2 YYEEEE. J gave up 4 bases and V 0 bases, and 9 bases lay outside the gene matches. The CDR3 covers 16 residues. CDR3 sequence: CASSLASRGRLTEAFF. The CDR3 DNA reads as TGTGCCAGCAGCTTGGCCTCGAGGGGGCGGCTCACTGAAGCTTTCTTT. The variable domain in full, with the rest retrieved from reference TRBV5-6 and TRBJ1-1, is DAGVTQSPTHLIKTRGQQVTLRCSPKSGHDTVSWYQQALGQGPQFIFQYYEEEERQRGNFPDRFSGHQFPNYSSELNVNALLLGDSALYLCASSLASRGRLTEAFFGQGTRLTVV.

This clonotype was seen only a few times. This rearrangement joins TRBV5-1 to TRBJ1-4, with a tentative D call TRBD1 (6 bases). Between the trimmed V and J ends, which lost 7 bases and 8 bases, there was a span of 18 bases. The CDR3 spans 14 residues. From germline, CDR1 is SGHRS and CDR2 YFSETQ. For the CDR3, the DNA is TGCGCCAGCCATGACTCAGGGGTCGGAGAAAAACTGTTTTTT. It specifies CASHDSGVGEKLFF. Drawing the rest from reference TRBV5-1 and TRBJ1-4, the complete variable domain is KAGVTQTPRYLIKTRGQQVTLSCSPISGHRSVSWYQQTPGQGLQFLFEYFSETQRNKGNFPGRFSGRQFSNSRSEMNVSTLELGDSALYLCASHDSGVGEKLFFGSGTQLSVL.

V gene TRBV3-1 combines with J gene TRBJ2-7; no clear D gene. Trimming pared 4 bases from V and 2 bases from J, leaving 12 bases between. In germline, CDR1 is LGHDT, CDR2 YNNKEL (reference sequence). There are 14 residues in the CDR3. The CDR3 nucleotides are TGTGCCAGCAGCCCCAATTGGAGACCCTACGAGCAGTACTTC. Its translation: CASSPNWRPYEQYF.

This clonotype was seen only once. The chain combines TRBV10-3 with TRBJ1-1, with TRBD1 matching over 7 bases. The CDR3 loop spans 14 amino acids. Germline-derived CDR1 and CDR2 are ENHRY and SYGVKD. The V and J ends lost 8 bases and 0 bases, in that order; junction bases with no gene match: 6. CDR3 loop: CAIGTGDLNTEAFF. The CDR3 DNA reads TGTGCCATCGGAACAGGGGACCTGAACACTGAAGCTTTCTTT.

The CDR3 here is CASSSPQQGPGEKLFF. In DNA, the CDR3 is TGTGCCAGCAGCTCGCCGCAACAGGGTCCGGGTGAAAAACTGTTTTTT. The chain couples TRBV7-2 to TRBJ1-4, with D possibly matching TRBD1 (6 bases). The germline CDR1 and CDR2 sequences are SGHTA and FQGNSA. The CDR3 length is 16 residues. Trimming took off 4 bases at V and 7 bases at J, with 19 bases between the two ends.

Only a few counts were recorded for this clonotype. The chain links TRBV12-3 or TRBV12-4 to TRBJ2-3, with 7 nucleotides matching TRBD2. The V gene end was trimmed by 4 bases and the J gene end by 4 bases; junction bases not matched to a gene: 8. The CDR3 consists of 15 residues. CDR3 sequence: CASSSGLVLSDTQYF. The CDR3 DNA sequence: TGTGCCAGCAGTTCCGGACTAGTATTATCAGATACGCAGTATTTT.

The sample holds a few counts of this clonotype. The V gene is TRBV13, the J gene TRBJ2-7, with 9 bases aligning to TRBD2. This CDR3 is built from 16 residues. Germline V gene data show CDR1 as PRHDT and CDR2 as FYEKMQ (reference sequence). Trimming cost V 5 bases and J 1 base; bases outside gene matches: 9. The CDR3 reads CASSLDSGGLSYEQYF. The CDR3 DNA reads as TGTGCCAGCAGCCTCGATAGCGGGGGATTATCCTACGAGCAGTACTTC.

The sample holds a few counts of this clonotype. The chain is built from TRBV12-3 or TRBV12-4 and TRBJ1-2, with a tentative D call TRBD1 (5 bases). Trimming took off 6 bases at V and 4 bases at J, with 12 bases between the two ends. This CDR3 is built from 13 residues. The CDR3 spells CASSSDRPYGYTF. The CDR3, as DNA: TGTGCCAGCAGCAGCGACAGACCCTATGGCTACACCTTC.

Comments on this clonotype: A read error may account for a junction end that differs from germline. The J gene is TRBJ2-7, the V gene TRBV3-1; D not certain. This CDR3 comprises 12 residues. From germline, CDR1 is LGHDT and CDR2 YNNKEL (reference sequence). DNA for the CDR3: TGTGACAGCAGCAGGTCGACCTACGAGCAGTACTTC. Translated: CDSSRSTYEQYF.

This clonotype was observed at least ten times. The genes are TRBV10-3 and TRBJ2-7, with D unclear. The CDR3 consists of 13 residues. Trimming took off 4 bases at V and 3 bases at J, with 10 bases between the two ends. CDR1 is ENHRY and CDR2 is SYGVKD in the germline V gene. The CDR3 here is CAISVERNYEQYF. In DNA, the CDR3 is TGTGCCATCAGTGTTGAGAGAAACTACGAGCAGTACTTC.

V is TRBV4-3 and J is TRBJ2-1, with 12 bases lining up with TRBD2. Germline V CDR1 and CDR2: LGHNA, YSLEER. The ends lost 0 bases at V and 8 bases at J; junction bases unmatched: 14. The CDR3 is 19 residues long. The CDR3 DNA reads TGCGCCAGCAGCCAAGATTTAGGCAGGGCTAGCGGGAGGGTTTATGAGCAGTTCTTC. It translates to CASSQDLGRASGRVYEQFF.

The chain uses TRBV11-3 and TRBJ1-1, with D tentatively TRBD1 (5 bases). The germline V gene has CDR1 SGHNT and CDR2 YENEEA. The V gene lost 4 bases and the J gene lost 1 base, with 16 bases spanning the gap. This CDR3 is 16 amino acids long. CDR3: CASSSQWRGGNTEAFF. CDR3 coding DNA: TGTGCCAGCAGCTCGCAGTGGAGGGGAGGGAACACTGAAGCTTTCTTT.